This TCR beta chain was recorded in a study of CD8+CD57+ T cells in acquired aplastic anemia. Findings of the study overall: Any difference that existed in CD8+ Simpson's diversity between patients and controls was not significant.

The template for TCR beta VDJ and CDR3 sequence profiling was genomic DNA. TCRdb redid the calling of the reads with MiXCR, one entry per CDR3 protein. The sample yields under 250,000 distinct CDR3 sequences, around 46% seen once. Sequencing involved patients with CD8+CD57+ cell expansion previously shown by flow cytometry. CDR1 is LGHDT and CDR2 is YNNKEL in the germline V gene (reference sequence). V lost 5 bases to trimming and J lost 0 bases; unmatched junction nucleotides: 6. The CDR3 has 15 amino acids. This clonotype showed up just a few times. Its target is unknown. V is TRBV3-1 and J is TRBJ2-7, with 8 bases lining up with TRBD2. The sample taken for sequencing was sorted CD4+, CD8+, or CD8+CD57+ T cells (not recorded which) from PBMCs. This receptor was identified in a human donor with aplastic anemia. CDR3 residues: CASSAGLESSYEQYF. The CDR3 DNA reads TGTGCCAGCAGCGCGGGACTAGAAAGCTCCTACGAGCAGTACTTC.